A single sample is the source of the 30 T cell receptor beta chains below, sequenced in a study of PD-L1 blockade in urothelial cancer (dated by TCRdb to the late 2010s). Preparation of the library involved the immunoSEQ multiplex PCR assay. Sourced from immuneACCESS, this table was stored by TCRdb with only in-frame sequences that have V and J called. A share of the clones is absent; for the studies checked, an unresolved V gene accounts for under half, and the remainder has no known explanation. This sample holds around 93,000 clones; 70% to 90% were observed only once. Of the sample, approximately 8% falls within the top ten clones. This sample's time point label indicates: peripheral blood 6 weeks after treatment start. The input for sequencing was PBMCs, taken around atezolizumab (anti-PD-L1) treatment. These receptors originate from a man between 70 and 80 years old with urothelial cancer.

This chain connects TRBV7-3 to TRBJ1-3; TRBD1 is a possible D gene (6 bases). Germline-derived CDR1 and CDR2 are SGHTA and FQGTGA. The V gene lost 3 bases and the J gene lost 2 bases, with 8 bases spanning the gap. The CDR3 runs 14 residues. The CDR3 region has the DNA TGTGCCAGCAGCTTGGGGGCCCCTGGAAACACCATATATTTT. This encodes CASSLGAPGNTIYF. Full variable domain (remainder filled in from reference TRBV7-3 and TRBJ1-3): GAGVSQTPSNKVTEKGKYVELRCDPISGHTALYWYRQSLGQGPEFLIYFQGTGAADDSGLPNDRFFAVRPEGSVSTLKIQRTERGDSAVYLCASSLGAPGNTIYFGEGSWLTVV.

This chain connects TRBV5-6 to TRBJ2-1; tentative D call: TRBD1 (5 bases). The CDR3 has 16 residues. V was shortened by 4 bases and J by 0 bases, with 14 bases between the two germline ends. Per germline, CDR1 SGHDT and CDR2 YYEEEE. In nucleotides, the CDR3 is TGTGCCAGCAGCCTTCAGGGTAGCCTCTCCTACAATGAGCAGTTCTTC. It translates to CASSLQGSLSYNEQFF. The full variable domain, in which reference TRBV5-6 and TRBJ2-1 provide the parts outside the CDR3, is DAGVTQSPTHLIKTRGQQVTLRCSPKSGHDTVSWYQQALGQGPQFIFQYYEEEERQRGNFPDRFSGHQFPNYSSELNVNALLLGDSALYLCASSLQGSLSYNEQFFGPGTRLTVL.

V gene TRBV15 combines with J gene TRBJ2-7; D call uncertain. CDR3 length equals 15 residues. The V gene's germline CDR1 is LNHNV and CDR2 YYDKDF (reference sequence). Trimming left V 3 bases short and J 4 bases short, with 16 bases between. The CDR3 is CATSSRPFGSYEQYF. CDR3 bases: TGTGCCACCAGCAGCCGACCCTTCGGGTCTTACGAGCAGTACTTC.

The J gene is TRBJ2-7, the V gene TRBV2, with 8 bases that match TRBD1. Germline V CDR1 and CDR2: SNHLY, FYNNEI. The CDR3 extends over 15 amino acids. V lost 2 bases and J lost 7; bases outside the gene matches: 10. The CDR3 bases are TGTGCCAGCAGTGAAATCCCAGGGGGCGCGGGGGAGCAGTACTTC. Protein: CASSEIPGGAGEQYF.

The chain couples TRBV7-3 to TRBJ2-7; 7 bases fit TRBD1. The ends lost 3 bases at V and 6 bases at J; junction bases unmatched: 11. The CDR3 is 15 residues long. Germline CDR1 and CDR2: SGHTA and FQGTGA. The CDR3 DNA sequence: TGTGCCAGCAGCTTGAATACCGGGACAGTGGCCGAGCAGTACTTC. Its translation is CASSLNTGTVAEQYF.

This chain uses TRBV7-2 with TRBJ2-7; TRBD1 matches at 8 bases. V shed 5 bases and J 9 bases; nucleotides not matched to a gene: 12. This CDR3 is 14 amino acids long. In germline, CDR1 is SGHTA, CDR2 FQGNSA. CDR3 coding DNA: TGTGCCAGCAGCAGTCCGGACAGGGAGGAGGGGCAGTACTTC. It specifies CASSSPDREEGQYF.

This rearrangement joins TRBV2 to TRBJ2-3, with TRBD2 matching 11 bases. Germline assignment: CDR1 SNHLY and CDR2 FYNNEI. After removal of 7 bases from V and 3 bases from J, the junction contained 6 bases not matched to a gene. The length of the CDR3 is 15 residues. CDR3 nucleotide sequence: TGTGCCAGCACGGGACTAGCGGTACATACAGATACGCAGTATTTT. As protein: CASTGLAVHTDTQYF.

The sample holds a few counts of this clone. The V call is TRBV2, the J call TRBJ1-1, with D tentatively TRBD1 (5 bases). Trimming shortened V by 11 bases and J by 3 bases, and 19 bases separated the two germline ends. The germline V gene has CDR1 SNHLY and CDR2 FYNNEI. The CDR3 is 14 amino acids. The CDR3 region has the DNA TGTGCCGGAGATATGGCAGGGCAATACACTGAAGCTTTCTTT. As protein: CAGDMAGQYTEAFF.

The rearrangement joins TRBV11-2 to TRBJ1-4; possible D gene TRBD1, 6 bases. Trimming took 3 bases from V and 8 from J, leaving 13 bases between them. This CDR3 comprises 14 residues. CDR1 and CDR2 from the germline V gene are SGHAT and FQNNGV. The CDR3 nucleotides read TGTGCCAGCAGCTTCCGGGGCAGGGGAGAAAAACTGTTTTTT. This translates into CASSFRGRGEKLFF.

The rearrangement uses TRBV15 and TRBJ2-5, with TRBD1 matching over 9 bases. The assigned J gene may be wrong: the sequence end matches TRBJ2-7 better. The V gene's germline CDR1 is LNHNV and CDR2 YYDKDF (reference sequence). This CDR3 is built from 16 residues. This CDR3 is CATSRDETGGSDEQYF. The DNA of the CDR3 is TGTGCCACCAGCAGAGACGAGACAGGGGGTAGCGACGAGCAGTACTTC.

The chain has TRBV11-2 and TRBJ2-7; a possible D gene is TRBD2 (5 bases). The CDR3 extends over 15 amino acids. V lost 5 bases and J lost 2, with 16 bases in between. Germline CDR1 SGHAT, CDR2 FQNNGV. The CDR3 DNA follows: TGTGCCAGCAGCCCCCTTACGGGGTTCACCTACGAGCAGTACTTC. It is translated as CASSPLTGFTYEQYF.

This chain links TRBV11-2 with TRBJ2-7, with 10 bases identical to TRBD2. Germline V CDR1 and CDR2: SGHAT, FQNNGV. After removal of 1 base from V and 2 bases from J, the junction contained 8 bases not matched to a gene. The CDR3 extends over 17 amino acids. CDR3 sequence (DNA): TGTGCCAGCAGCTTAGGGGGCGGGACTAGCGCACCCTACGAGCAGTACTTC. It yields the protein CASSLGGGTSAPYEQYF.

V and J are TRBV5-4 and TRBJ2-3, with TRBD2 matching over 9 bases. J was trimmed by 1 base and V by 1 base; bases with no gene match: 7. This CDR3 is built from 17 residues. Per the germline V gene, CDR1 is SGHNT and CDR2 is YYREEE (reference sequence). For the CDR3, the DNA is TGTGCCAGCAGCTTGACGGTGTTAGCGGGGGGCACAGATACGCAGTATTTT. It is translated as CASSLTVLAGGTDTQYF.

This clone was picked up many times. The chain combines TRBV6-1 with TRBJ2-2; D is unresolved. The germline gives CDR1 MNHNS, CDR2 SASEGT. V gave up 1 base and J gave up 3 bases, with 6 bases separating them. The CDR3 is made up of 14 amino acids. The CDR3 reads CASSEVGDTGELFF. The CDR3 DNA follows: TGTGCCAGCAGTGAAGTCGGAGACACCGGGGAGCTGTTTTTT.

The rearrangement links TRBV5-4 to TRBJ2-7; D gene uncertain. V lost 0 bases and J 0 bases, leaving 7 bases between the germline ends. CDR3 length: 14 residues. Germline V gene sequence: CDR1 SGHNT, CDR2 YYREEE (reference sequence). The CDR3 loop is CASSLGYSSYEQYF. The CDR3 DNA is TGTGCCAGCAGCTTGGGATACTCCTCCTACGAGCAGTACTTC.

This chain links TRBV2 with TRBJ1-5; TRBD1 matches 8 bases. Germline assignment: CDR1 SNHLY and CDR2 FYNNEI. J gave up 2 bases and V 7 bases, and 10 bases lay outside the gene matches. The CDR3 consists of 16 residues. The CDR3 region is CASTATDRGGNQPQHF. The CDR3 bases are TGTGCCAGCACCGCGACCGACAGGGGAGGCAATCAGCCCCAGCATTTT.

There are a few counts of this clone. This rearrangement joins TRBV28 to TRBJ1-5; tentatively, D is TRBD1 (6 bases). V dropped 10 bases and J dropped 1 base, with 14 bases sitting between them. CDR1 is MDHEN, CDR2 SYDVKM, per germline. This CDR3 contains 14 residues. CDR3 protein: CATNTGFSNQPQHF. CDR3 nucleotides: TGTGCCACAAATACAGGGTTCAGCAATCAGCCCCAGCATTTT.

The chain links TRBV25-1 to TRBJ2-7; 8 positions agree with TRBD2. The J segment lost 6 bases and the V segment lost 5 bases, leaving 6 bases of the junction unmatched. Germline CDR1 MGHDK, CDR2 SYGVNS. This CDR3 contains 13 residues. The CDR3 is CASSRAGASEQYF. The CDR3 nucleotides are TGTGCCAGCAGTCGAGCGGGAGCGAGCGAGCAGTACTTC.

This chain joins TRBV4-2 and TRBJ2-7; D is perhaps TRBD1 (5 bases). Germline V gene data show CDR1 as LGHNA and CDR2 as YNFKEQ. This CDR3 comprises 15 residues. Trimming took off 1 base at V and 6 bases at J, with 16 bases between the two ends. The CDR3 here is CASSQGSGASAEQYF. The CDR3 nucleotides are TGTGCCAGCAGCCAAGGATCTGGGGCGAGTGCCGAGCAGTACTTC.

This rearrangement joins TRBV6-5 to TRBJ2-2, with D unclear. The CDR3 totals 11 residues. Germline V lookup: CDR1 MNHEY, CDR2 SVGAGI. The CDR3 loop reads CASSRAGELFF. As DNA, the CDR3 is TGTGCTTCTAGTCGGGCCGGGGAGCTGTTTTTT.

This clone was seen repeatedly, ten times or more. The chain couples TRBV6-5 to TRBJ1-5; D possibly corresponds to TRBD1 (6 bases). Trimming left V 6 bases short and J 7 bases short, with 13 bases between. The germline V gene has CDR1 MNHEY and CDR2 SVGAGI. This CDR3 region has 13 residues. DNA for the CDR3: TGTGCCAGCAGCCTAGGGACATCCCAGCCCCAGCATTTT. Its translation is CASSLGTSQPQHF.

This clone appeared once. J is TRBJ2-5 and V is TRBV19; no clear D gene. CDR3 size: 14 residues. CDR1 is LNHDA, CDR2 SQIVND, per germline (reference sequence). V lost 3 bases and J lost 4, with 12 bases in between. CDR3 DNA sequence: TGTGCCAGTAGTATTAGAAACCATGGAGAGACCCAGTACTTC. It encodes CASSIRNHGETQYF.

The gene calls are TRBV29-1 and TRBJ2-7; maybe TRBD2 (5 bases). Deletions cut 6 bases from V and 5 bases from J, with 8 bases between. The CDR3 contains 10 residues. Germline lookup yields CDR1 SQVTM and CDR2 ANQGSEA. The chain's CDR3 is CSVGNDEQYF. The DNA of the CDR3 is TGCAGCGTCGGGAACGACGAGCAGTACTTC.

The chain joins TRBV28 to TRBJ2-3, with a weak D call TRBD2 (5 bases). The CDR3 covers 14 residues. From germline, CDR1 is MDHEN and CDR2 SYDVKM. V gave up 6 bases and J gave up 6 bases, with 16 bases separating them. Here the CDR3 DNA reads TGTGCCAGCAGAACACGGACCCCGGGGGATACGCAGTATTTT. Translated, it gives CASRTRTPGDTQYF.

The chain has TRBV2 and TRBJ1-5; D possibly corresponds to TRBD1 (5 bases). The V end lost 3 bases, the J end lost 7 bases, and 13 bases lay between the germline ends. The CDR3 totals 14 residues. Germline lookup yields CDR1 SNHLY and CDR2 FYNNEI. CDR3 in DNA: TGTGCCAGCAGTGAGGTGAGGACAAACCAGCCCCAGCATTTT. It yields the protein CASSEVRTNQPQHF.

V and J are TRBV10-3 and TRBJ1-5, with D perhaps matching TRBD1 (5 bases). Trimming cost V 7 bases and J 2 bases, with 9 bases left between them. The CDR3 has 13 amino acids. Germline loops: CDR1 ENHRY, CDR2 SYGVKD. The CDR3 region has the DNA TGTGCCATCACACAGGATCGCAATCAGCCCCAGCATTTT. As protein: CAITQDRNQPQHF.

The genes are TRBV5-1 and TRBJ2-2; 10 bases fit TRBD1. Per the germline V gene, CDR1 is SGHRS and CDR2 is YFSETQ. V shed 4 bases and J 11 bases; nucleotides not matched to a gene: 5. CDR3 length: 13 residues. CDR3 residues: CASSRRTGGELFF. CDR3 in DNA: TGCGCCAGCAGCCGGAGGACAGGGGGTGAGCTGTTTTTT.

The V call is TRBV6-6, the J call TRBJ2-1, with 9 bases matching TRBD2. V dropped 6 bases and J dropped 0; count of bases not matched to a gene: 3. Germline assignment: CDR1 MNHNY and CDR2 SVGAGI (reference sequence). The CDR3 spans 15 residues. The CDR3 here is CASSPAGGSYNEQFF. The CDR3, as DNA: TGTGCCAGCAGCCCAGCGGGAGGCTCCTACAATGAGCAGTTCTTC.

This chain joins TRBV5-1 and TRBJ2-3; 15 nucleotides agree with TRBD2. This CDR3 has 16 amino acids. Germline loops: CDR1 SGHRS, CDR2 YFSETQ. Trimming took 4 bases from V and 5 from J; bases not matched to a gene: 5. CDR3 loop: CASSPGLAGGQDTQYF. CDR3 DNA: TGCGCCAGCAGCCCAGGACTAGCGGGAGGGCAAGATACGCAGTATTTT. Based on the CDR3 plus reference TRBV5-1 and TRBJ2-3, the full variable domain is KAGVTQTPRYLIKTRGQQVTLSCSPISGHRSVSWYQQTPGQGLQFLFEYFSETQRNKGNFPGRFSGRQFSNSRSEMNVSTLELGDSALYLCASSPGLAGGQDTQYFGPGTRLTVL.

This clone turned up a few times. The J gene is TRBJ1-6, the V gene TRBV7-9, with 9 bases fitting TRBD1. This CDR3 is 15 amino acids long. Germline lookup yields CDR1 SEHNR and CDR2 FQNEAQ (reference sequence). V dropped 6 bases and J dropped 7; count of bases not matched to a gene: 7. The CDR3 region has the DNA TGTGCCAGCAGTGGGGGGGACAGGGTCAATTCACCCCTCCACTTT. It is translated as CASSGGDRVNSPLHF.